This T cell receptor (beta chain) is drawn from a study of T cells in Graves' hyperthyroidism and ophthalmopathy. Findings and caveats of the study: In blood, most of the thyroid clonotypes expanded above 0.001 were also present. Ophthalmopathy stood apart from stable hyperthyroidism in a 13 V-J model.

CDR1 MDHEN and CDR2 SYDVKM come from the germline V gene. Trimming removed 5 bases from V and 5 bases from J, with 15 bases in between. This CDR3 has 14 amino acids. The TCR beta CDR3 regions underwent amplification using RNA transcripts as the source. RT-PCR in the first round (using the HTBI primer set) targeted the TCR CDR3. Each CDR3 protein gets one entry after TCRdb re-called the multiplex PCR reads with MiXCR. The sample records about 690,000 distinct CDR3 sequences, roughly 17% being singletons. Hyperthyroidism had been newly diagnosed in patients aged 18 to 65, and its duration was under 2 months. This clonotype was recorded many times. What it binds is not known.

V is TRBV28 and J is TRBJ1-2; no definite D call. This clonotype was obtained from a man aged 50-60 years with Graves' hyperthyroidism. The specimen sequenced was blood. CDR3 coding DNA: TGTGCCAGCAGTACCCCGTCGCGGAGTTATGGCTACACCTTC. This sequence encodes CASSTPSRSYGYTF.